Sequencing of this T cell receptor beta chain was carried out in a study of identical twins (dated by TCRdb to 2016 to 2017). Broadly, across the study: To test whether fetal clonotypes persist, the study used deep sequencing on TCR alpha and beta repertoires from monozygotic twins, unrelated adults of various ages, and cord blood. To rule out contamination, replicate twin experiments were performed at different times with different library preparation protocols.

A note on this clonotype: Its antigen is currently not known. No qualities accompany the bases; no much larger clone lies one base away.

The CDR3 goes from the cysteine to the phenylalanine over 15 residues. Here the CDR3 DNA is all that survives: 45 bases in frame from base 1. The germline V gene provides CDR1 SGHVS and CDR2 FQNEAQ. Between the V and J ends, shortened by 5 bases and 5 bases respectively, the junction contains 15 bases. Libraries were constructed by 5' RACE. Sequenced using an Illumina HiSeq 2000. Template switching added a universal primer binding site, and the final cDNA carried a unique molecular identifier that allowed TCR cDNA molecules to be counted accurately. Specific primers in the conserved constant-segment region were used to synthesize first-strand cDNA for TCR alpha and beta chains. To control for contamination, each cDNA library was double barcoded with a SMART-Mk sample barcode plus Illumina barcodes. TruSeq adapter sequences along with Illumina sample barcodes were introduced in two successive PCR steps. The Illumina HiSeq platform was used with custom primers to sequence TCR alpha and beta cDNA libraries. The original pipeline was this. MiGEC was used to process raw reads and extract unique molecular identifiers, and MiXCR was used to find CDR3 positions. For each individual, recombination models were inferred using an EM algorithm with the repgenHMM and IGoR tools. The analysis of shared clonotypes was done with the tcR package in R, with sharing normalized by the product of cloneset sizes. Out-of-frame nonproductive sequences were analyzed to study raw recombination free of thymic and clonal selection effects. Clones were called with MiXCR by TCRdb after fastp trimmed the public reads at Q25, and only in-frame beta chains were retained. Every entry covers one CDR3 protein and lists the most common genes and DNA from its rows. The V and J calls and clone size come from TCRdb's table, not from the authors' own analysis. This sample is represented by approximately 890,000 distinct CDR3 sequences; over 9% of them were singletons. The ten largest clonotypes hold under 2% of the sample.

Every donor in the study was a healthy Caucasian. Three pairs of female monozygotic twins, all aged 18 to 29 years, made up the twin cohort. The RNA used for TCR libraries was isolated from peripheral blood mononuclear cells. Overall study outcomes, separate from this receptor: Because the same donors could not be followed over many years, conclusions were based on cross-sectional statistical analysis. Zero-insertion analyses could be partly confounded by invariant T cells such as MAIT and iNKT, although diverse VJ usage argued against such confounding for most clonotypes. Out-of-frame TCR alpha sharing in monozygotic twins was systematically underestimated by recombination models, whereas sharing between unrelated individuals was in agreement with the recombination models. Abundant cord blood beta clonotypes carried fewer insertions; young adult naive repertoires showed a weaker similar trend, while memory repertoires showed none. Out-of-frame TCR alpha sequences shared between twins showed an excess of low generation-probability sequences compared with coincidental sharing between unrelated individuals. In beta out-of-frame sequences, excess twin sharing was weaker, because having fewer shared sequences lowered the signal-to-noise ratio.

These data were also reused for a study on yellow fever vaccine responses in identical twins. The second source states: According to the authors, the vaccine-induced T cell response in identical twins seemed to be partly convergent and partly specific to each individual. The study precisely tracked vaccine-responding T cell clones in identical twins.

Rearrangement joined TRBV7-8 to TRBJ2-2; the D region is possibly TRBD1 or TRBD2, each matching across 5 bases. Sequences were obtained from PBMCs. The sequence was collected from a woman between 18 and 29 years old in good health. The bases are TGTGCCAGCAGCGGGGGTCCTCTGGGGACCGGGGAGCTGTTTTTT. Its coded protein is CASSGGPLGTGELFF.